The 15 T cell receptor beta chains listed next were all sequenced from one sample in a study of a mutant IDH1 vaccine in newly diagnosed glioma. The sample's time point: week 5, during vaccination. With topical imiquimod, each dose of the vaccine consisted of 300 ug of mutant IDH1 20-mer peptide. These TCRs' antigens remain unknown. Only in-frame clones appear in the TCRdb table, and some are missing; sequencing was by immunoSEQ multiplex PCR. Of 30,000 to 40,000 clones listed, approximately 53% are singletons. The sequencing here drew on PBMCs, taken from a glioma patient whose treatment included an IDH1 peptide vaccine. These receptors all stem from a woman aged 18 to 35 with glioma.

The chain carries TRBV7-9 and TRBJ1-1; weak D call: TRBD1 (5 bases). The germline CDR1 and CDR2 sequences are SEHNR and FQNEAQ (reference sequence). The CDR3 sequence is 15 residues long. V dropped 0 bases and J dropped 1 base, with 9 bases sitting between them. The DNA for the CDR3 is TGTGCCAGCAGCTTAGCGCAGGGCTCGAACACTGAAGCTTTCTTT. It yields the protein CASSLAQGSNTEAFF.

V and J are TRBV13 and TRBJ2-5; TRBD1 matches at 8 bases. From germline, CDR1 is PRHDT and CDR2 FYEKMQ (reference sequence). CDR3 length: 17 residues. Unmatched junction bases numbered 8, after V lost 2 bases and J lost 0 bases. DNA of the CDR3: TGTGCCAGCAGCTTACTCCAGACAGGGGTCAACCAAGAGACCCAGTACTTC. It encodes CASSLLQTGVNQETQYF.

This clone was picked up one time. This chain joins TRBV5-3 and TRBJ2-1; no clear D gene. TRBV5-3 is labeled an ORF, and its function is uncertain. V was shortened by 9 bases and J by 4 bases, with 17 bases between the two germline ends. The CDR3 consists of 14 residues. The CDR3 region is CAIHRRIIYNEQFF. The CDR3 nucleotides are TGTGCCATACACCGGCGGATCATATACAATGAGCAGTTCTTC.

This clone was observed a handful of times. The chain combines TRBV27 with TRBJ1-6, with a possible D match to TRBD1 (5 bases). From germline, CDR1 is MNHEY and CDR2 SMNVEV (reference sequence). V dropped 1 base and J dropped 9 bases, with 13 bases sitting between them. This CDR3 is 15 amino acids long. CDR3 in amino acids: CASSLFGTSPSPLHF. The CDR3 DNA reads TGTGCCAGCAGTTTATTTGGGACTTCGCCTTCACCCCTCCACTTT.

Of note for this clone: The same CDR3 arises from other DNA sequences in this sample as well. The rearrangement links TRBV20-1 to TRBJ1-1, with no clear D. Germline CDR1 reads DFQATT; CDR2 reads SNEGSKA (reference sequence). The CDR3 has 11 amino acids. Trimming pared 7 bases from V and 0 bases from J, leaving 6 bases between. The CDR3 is CSGWLNTEAFF. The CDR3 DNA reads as TGCAGTGGTTGGTTGAACACTGAAGCTTTCTTT.

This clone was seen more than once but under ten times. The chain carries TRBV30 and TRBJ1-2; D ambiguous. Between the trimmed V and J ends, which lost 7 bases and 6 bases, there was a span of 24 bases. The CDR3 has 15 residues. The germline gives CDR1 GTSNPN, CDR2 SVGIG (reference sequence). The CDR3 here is CALDPEDPMEDGYTF. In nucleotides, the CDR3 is TGTGCCTTAGATCCCGAGGATCCTATGGAGGATGGCTACACCTTC.

The CDR3 loop is CASSRTGGLSGELFF. The CDR3 nucleotides read TGTGCCAGCAGCCGGACGGGGGGGCTATCCGGGGAGCTGTTTTTT. This chain links TRBV14 with TRBJ2-2, with TRBD2 matching over 8 bases. This CDR3 contains 15 residues. The V gene end was trimmed by 4 bases and the J gene end by 6 bases; junction bases not matched to a gene: 7. Germline values: CDR1 SGHDN, CDR2 FVKESK.

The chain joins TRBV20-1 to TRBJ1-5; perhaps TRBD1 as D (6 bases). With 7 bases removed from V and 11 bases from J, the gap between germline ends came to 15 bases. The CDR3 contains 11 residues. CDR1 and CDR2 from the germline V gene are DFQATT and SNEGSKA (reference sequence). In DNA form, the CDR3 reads TGCAGTGTTACAGGGTCCGGGACCCAGCATTTT. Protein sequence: CSVTGSGTQHF.

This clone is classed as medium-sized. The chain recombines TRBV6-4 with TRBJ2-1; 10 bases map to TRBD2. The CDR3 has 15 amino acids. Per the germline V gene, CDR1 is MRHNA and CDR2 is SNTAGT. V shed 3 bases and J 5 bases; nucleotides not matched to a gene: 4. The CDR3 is CASSERAGGNNEQFF. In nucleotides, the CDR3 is TGTGCCAGCAGTGAGAGAGCGGGGGGGAACAATGAGCAGTTCTTC.

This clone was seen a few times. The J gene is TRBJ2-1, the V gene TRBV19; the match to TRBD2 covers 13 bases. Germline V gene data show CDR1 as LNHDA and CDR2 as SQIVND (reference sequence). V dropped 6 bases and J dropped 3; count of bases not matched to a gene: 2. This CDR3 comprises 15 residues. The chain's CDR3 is CASRGLAGNYNEQFF. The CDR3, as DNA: TGTGCCAGTAGGGGACTAGCGGGAAACTACAATGAGCAGTTCTTC.

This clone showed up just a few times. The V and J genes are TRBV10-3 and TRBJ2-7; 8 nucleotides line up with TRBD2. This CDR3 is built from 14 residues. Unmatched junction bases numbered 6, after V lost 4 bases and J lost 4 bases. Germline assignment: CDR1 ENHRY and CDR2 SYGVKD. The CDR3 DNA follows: TGTGCCATCAGTGTTGCGGGGGGAACTTACGAGCAGTACTTC. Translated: CAISVAGGTYEQYF.

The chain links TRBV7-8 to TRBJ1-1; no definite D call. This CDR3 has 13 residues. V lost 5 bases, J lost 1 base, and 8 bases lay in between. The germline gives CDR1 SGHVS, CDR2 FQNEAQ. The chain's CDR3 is CASSARRNTEAFF. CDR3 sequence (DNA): TGTGCCAGCAGCGCCCGACGGAACACTGAAGCTTTCTTT.

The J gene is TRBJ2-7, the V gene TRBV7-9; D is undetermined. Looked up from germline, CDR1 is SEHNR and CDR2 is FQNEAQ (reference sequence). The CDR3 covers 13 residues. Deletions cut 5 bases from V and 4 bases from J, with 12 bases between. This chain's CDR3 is CASSARYIYEQYF. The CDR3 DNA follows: TGTGCCAGCAGCGCCAGGTACATATACGAGCAGTACTTC.

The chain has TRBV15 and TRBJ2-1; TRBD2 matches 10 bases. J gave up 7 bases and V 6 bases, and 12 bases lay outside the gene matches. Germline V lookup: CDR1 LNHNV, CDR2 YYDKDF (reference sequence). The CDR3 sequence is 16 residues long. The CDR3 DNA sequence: TGTGCCACCAGAAAATTAGCGGGGGGAACCCAGAATGAGCAGTTCTTC. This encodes CATRKLAGGTQNEQFF.

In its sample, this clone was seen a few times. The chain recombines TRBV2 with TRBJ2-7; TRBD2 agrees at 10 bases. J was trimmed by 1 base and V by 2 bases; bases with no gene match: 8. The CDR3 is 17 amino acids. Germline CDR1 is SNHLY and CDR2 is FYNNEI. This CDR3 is CASSEFSLAGVSYEQYF. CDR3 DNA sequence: TGTGCCAGCAGTGAATTCAGTCTAGCGGGGGTTTCCTACGAGCAGTACTTC.